The rows below give T cell receptor beta chains drawn from one sample of a study of cytomegalovirus exposure and HLA in healthy donors. The method was immunoSEQ multiplex PCR; TCRdb's version includes in-frame clones alone and lacks a portion of them. The sample has around 95,000 clones; about three quarters are singletons. Sequenced sample: PBMCs. All receptors derive from a man aged 25 to 40 in good health and CMV-seropositive. The CDR3 runs from the conserved cysteine through the conserved F or W. The D gene is left open where the match is weak. Clone size appears in some rows only: once, few, many, or a class for an expanded clone.

D,size,J,V,CDR3,DNA
TRBD2,-,TRBJ2-1,TRBV7-2,CASSFRLAGGRNEQFF,TGTGCCAGCAGCTTCCGACTAGCGGGGGGACGCAATGAGCAGTTCTTC
-,-,TRBJ1-5,TRBV5-1,CASSLGTVSNQPQHF,TGCGCCAGCAGCTTGGGGACAGTTAGCAATCAGCCCCAGCATTTT
TRBD2,-,TRBJ2-3,TRBV7-9,CASSLSGGASDTQYF,TGTGCCAGCAGCCTTAGCGGGGGGGCCTCAGATACGCAGTATTTT
-,-,TRBJ1-2,TRBV9,CASSVGPGEGYGYTF,TGTGCCAGCAGCGTCGGACCAGGGGAGGGCTATGGCTACACCTTC
TRBD1,-,TRBJ2-4,TRBV11-2,CASSNPGQGNRFVNIQYF,TGTGCCAGCAGCAACCCGGGACAGGGGAATCGGTTTGTGAACATTCAGTACTTC
TRBD1,once,TRBJ1-2,TRBV6-5,CASSYSFTGAGYGYTF,TGTGCCAGCAGTTACTCGTTTACAGGGGCAGGCTATGGCTACACCTTC
-,-,TRBJ2-7,TRBV7-3,CASSPYSGDSAQYF,TGTGCCAGCAGCCCCTACTCCGGGGACTCTGCGCAGTACTTC
-,-,TRBJ2-7,TRBV4-3,CASSQGLSVSYEQYF,TGCGCCAGCAGCCAAGGTTTGAGCGTTTCCTACGAGCAGTACTTC
-,-,TRBJ2-7,TRBV6-5,CASSYQGRQYF,TGTGCCAGCAGCTACCAGGGGAGACAGTACTTC
-,-,TRBJ2-5,TRBV18,CASSPDIQETQYF,TGTGCCAGCTCACCGGACATCCAAGAGACCCAGTACTTC
-,-,TRBJ1-2,TRBV30,CAWSLGDNYGYTF,TGTGCCTGGAGTTTAGGAGATAACTATGGCTACACCTTC
-,-,TRBJ2-1,TRBV5-4,CASTPVNNNEQFF,TGTGCCAGCACCCCAGTCAATAACAATGAGCAGTTCTTC
TRBD1,-,TRBJ2-1,TRBV9,CASSPWTGPELFRQFF,TGTGCCAGCAGCCCGTGGACAGGGCCCGAGTTATTTCGGCAGTTCTTC
TRBD1,-,TRBJ1-5,TRBV29-1,CSVEDRDRVASSNQPQHF,TGCAGCGTTGAAGATAGGGACAGGGTGGCTTCGAGCAATCAGCCCCAGCATTTT
-,-,TRBJ1-1,TRBV2,CASSLRGNTEAFF,TGTGCCAGCAGTCTTAGGGGGAACACTGAAGCTTTCTTT
TRBD1,-,TRBJ1-5,TRBV11-2,CASSLGSGTGGYQPQHF,TGTGCCAGCAGCTTAGGGTCCGGGACAGGGGGCTATCAGCCCCAGCATTTT
TRBD1,-,TRBJ1-6,TRBV5-1,CASSFRDRNSPLHF,TGCGCCAGCAGCTTCCGGGACAGAAATTCACCCCTCCACTTT
-,-,TRBJ2-1,TRBV6-5,CASSKGGAFRNEQFF,TGTGCCAGCAGTAAGGGGGGGGCCTTCAGGAATGAGCAGTTCTTC